Listed below are T cell receptor beta chains from one sample, sequenced in a study of beta chain features in type 1 diabetes. The data were produced by immunoSEQ multiplex PCR, yet TCRdb's version contains in-frame clones alone and is incomplete. The sample has 300,000 to 450,000 clones, roughly 13% seen once; the top ten hold about 0.018%. Sample: naive CD4+ T cells from blood. The source is a young man in good health. CDR3s include the opening cysteine and the closing phenylalanine or tryptophan. D genes are given only for firm matches. Clone size is given for some rows only: seen once, a few or many times, or a class if the clone is expanded.

-	-	TRBV5-4	TRBJ1-4	CASSPSGGLYEKLFF	TGTGCCAGCAGCCCCTCGGGGGGGCTGTATGAAAAACTGTTTTTT
-	-	TRBV29-1	TRBJ1-1	CSVRFVGTEAFF	TGCAGCGTCCGGTTTGTCGGCACTGAAGCTTTCTTT
-	-	TRBV15	TRBJ2-5	CATSRDIGRGETQYF	TGTGCCACCAGCAGAGATATCGGAAGGGGGGAGACCCAGTACTTC
TRBD2	-	TRBV7-3	TRBJ2-1	CASSKREVEDEQFF	TGTGCCAGCAGCAAGCGGGAGGTAGAGGATGAGCAGTTCTTC
-	few	TRBV7-3	TRBJ2-1	CASSPQGNSYNEQFF	TGTGCCAGCAGCCCTCAGGGCAACTCCTACAATGAGCAGTTCTTC
TRBD2	few	TRBV7-3	TRBJ2-1	CASRLGLAGDEQFF	TGTGCCAGCAGACTTGGACTAGCTGGTGATGAGCAGTTCTTC
TRBD1	few	TRBV18	TRBJ2-7	CASSLPTGTINEQYF	TGTGCCAGCTCACTACCGACAGGGACGATAAACGAGCAGTACTTC
TRBD2	-	TRBV6-4	TRBJ2-3	CASSLSGGPSTDTQYF	TGTGCCAGCAGTCTTAGCGGGGGGCCAAGCACAGATACGCAGTATTTT
-	-	TRBV28	TRBJ1-2	CASSPGLNYGYTF	TGTGCCAGCAGTCCAGGGCTCAACTATGGCTACACCTTC
TRBD1	once	TRBV11-3	TRBJ2-1	CASSRTTVNTGEEEQFF	TGTGCCAGCAGCCGAACCACCGTGAATACAGGGGAAGAAGAGCAGTTCTTC
TRBD2	-	TRBV7-3	TRBJ2-1	CASSPTSGAYNEQFF	TGTGCCAGCAGCCCGACTAGCGGGGCGTACAATGAGCAGTTCTTC
-	-	TRBV25-1	TRBJ1-2	CASSEYTRGGLNYGYTF	TGTGCCAGCAGTGAATATACAAGAGGGGGTCTTAACTATGGCTACACCTTC